Detailed here is one T cell receptor (beta chain). Its cognate antigen is unknown. The protocol was immunoSEQ multiplex PCR, while the TCRdb copy is restricted to in-frame clones and leaves out a portion. The table shows tens of thousands of clones, with roughly 94% occurring only once. The data stem from a study of T cells in tuberculosis. Study context: Within 7 days of starting treatment, or before, PBMC were stored. Broader study findings: Cases with active tuberculosis were adults, while controls were adolescents. GEM motif frequencies gave over 55% accuracy; the GMM repertoire gave almost 90%.

V was pared by 6 bases and J by 5 bases, with 16 bases between. CDR3 size: 15 residues. The V gene's germline CDR1 is SNHLY and CDR2 FYNNEI. Time point here: new active TB diagnosis, blood taken before or within 7 days of starting treatment. Tuberculosis was confirmed by positive sputum smear and/or M. tuberculosis culture. The chain carries TRBV2 and TRBJ2-2; weak D call: TRBD1 (7 bases). Specimen: PBMCs, collected at tuberculosis diagnosis. The receptor was isolated from an adult with tuberculosis. CDR3 coding DNA: TGTGCCAGCAGCCCGGGCAGGGGGAGGACCGGGGAGCTGTTTTTT. Translation gives CASSPGRGRTGELFF.